This T cell receptor (beta chain) was documented in a study of blood T cells in healthy people across ages. This clonotype was detected only a few times. Trimming left V 6 bases short and J 0 bases short, with 14 bases between. CDR3 length: 14 amino acids. Per the germline V gene, CDR1 is DFQATT and CDR2 is SNEGSKA (reference sequence). A J-beta primer mix and a sample-barcoded 5' primer were used in a second PCR of roughly 6 to 12 cycles. One entry per CDR3 protein results from TCRdb running MiXCR on the 5' RACE reads. The data hold about 280,000 distinct CDR3 sequences, with 25% to 30% observed a single time.

Sequenced: blood. This chain uses TRBV20-1 with TRBJ2-5, with D possibly matching TRBD2 (6 bases). The TCR sequence derives from a woman between 65 and 79 years old in good health. In DNA form, the CDR3 reads TGCAGTGCCGCCGGGGGAGACTACCAAGAGACCCAGTACTTC. This translates into CSAAGGDYQETQYF.